The rows below give T cell receptor beta chains drawn from one sample of a study of vaccination effects on CD4 cells after COVID-19. The antigens these receptors bind are not known. Method: immunoSEQ multiplex PCR; TCRdb's copy keeps in-frame clones and lacks some. Here the sample spans 73,000 or so clones, around 81% being singletons. Sequences were derived from CD4+ T cells from PBMCs cultured with SARS-CoV-2 spike peptides, sampled before COVID-19 vaccination. Every receptor here comes from a human donor who received a COVID-19 vaccine. Each CDR3 is given with its conserved first and last residue. The D gene is left open where the match is weak. Not every row has a clone size; where given, it reads once, few, many or a size class.

v_call	clone_size	d_call	j_call	cdr3_nt	cdr3_aa
TRBV10-3	NA	NA	TRBJ1-4	TGTGCCATCAGTGATAAGATACAAACAACTAATGAAAAACTGTTTTTT	CAISDKIQTTNEKLFF
TRBV4-3	NA	NA	TRBJ1-3	TGCGCCAGCAGCCAAGAAATTGGGGGCTCTGGAAACACCATATATTTT	CASSQEIGGSGNTIYF
TRBV18	NA	NA	TRBJ2-6	TGTGCCAGCTCACCATCCGTAGGAGCCTCTGGGGCCAACGTCCTGACTTTC	CASSPSVGASGANVLTF
TRBV6-5	NA	NA	TRBJ2-2	TGTGCCAGCAAAAACTGGGGCACCGACACCGGGGAGCTGTTTTTT	CASKNWGTDTGELFF
TRBV2	few	NA	TRBJ1-1	TGTGCCAGCAGTGTGGGCCAGGGAGCGGGAGCTTTCTTT	CASSVGQGAGAFF
TRBV7-2	few	NA	TRBJ1-5	TGTGCCAGCAGCTTAGAGTATGCAGGGGCGGGACGGCCCCAGCATTTT	CASSLEYAGAGRPQHF
TRBV30	NA	NA	TRBJ1-5	TGTGCCTGGAGTGAGTCAGTGAATCAGCCCCAGCATTTT	CAWSESVNQPQHF
TRBV5-1	NA	NA	TRBJ2-3	TGCGCCAGCAGCTTGGCTCAACTGGCAGATACGCAGTATTTT	CASSLAQLADTQYF
TRBV27	NA	TRBD1	TRBJ2-5	TGTGCCAGCAGCGTCAAGGGACAGCGAATCCAAGAGACCCAGTACTTC	CASSVKGQRIQETQYF
TRBV6-1	NA	TRBD2	TRBJ2-3	TGTGCCAGCAGTCAAGCGGGACTAGCGGGCACAGATACGCAGTATTTT	CASSQAGLAGTDTQYF
TRBV7-3	once	NA	TRBJ1-1	TGTGCCAGCAGCTTATCGACAGGGAACACTGAAGCTTTCTTT	CASSLSTGNTEAFF
TRBV30	NA	NA	TRBJ2-1	TGTGCCTGGAGTCGACTAGTCGTAGGGAATGAGCAGTTCTTC	CAWSRLVVGNEQFF
TRBV5-1	NA	NA	TRBJ1-1	TGCGCCAGCAGCTTGGTGGCAGGGTCCACTGAAGCTTTCTTT	CASSLVAGSTEAFF
TRBV6-5	NA	TRBD2	TRBJ2-1	TGTGCCAGCGGCCTTTTGGGACTAGCGTCCTCTGAGCAGTTCTTC	CASGLLGLASSEQFF
TRBV24-1	once	NA	TRBJ2-5	TGTGCCACCAGTGCAGGGGATGAGACCCAGTACTTC	CATSAGDETQYF
TRBV11-1	once	TRBD1	TRBJ1-4	TGTGCCAGCAGCGTATCCGGGACAGGGGGTGAAAAACTGTTTTTT	CASSVSGTGGEKLFF
TRBV24-1	NA	NA	TRBJ2-5	TGTGCCACCAGTGATTCCGCAGACGGGTCGGAAGAGACCCAGTACTTC	CATSDSADGSEETQYF
TRBV7-9	NA	TRBD1	TRBJ2-1	TGTGCCAGCAGTAGTGGACAGGCGAATGAGCAGTTCTTC	CASSSGQANEQFF
TRBV6-5	NA	NA	TRBJ1-4	TGTGCCAGCAGTTACGATCGGGCCCCTAATGAAAAACTGTTTTTT	CASSYDRAPNEKLFF
TRBV19	few	NA	TRBJ2-5	TGTGCCAGTAGTATAGTGGTCCTGGGGGAGACCCAGTACTTC	CASSIVVLGETQYF
TRBV6-5	NA	NA	TRBJ1-6	TGTGCCAGCAGTTACTCAGACCAGGACTATAATTCACCCCTCCACTTT	CASSYSDQDYNSPLHF
TRBV6-5	NA	NA	TRBJ1-3	TGTGCCAGCAAAACCCGAGCCCACTTGGGAAACACCATATATTTT	CASKTRAHLGNTIYF
TRBV7-9	NA	TRBD1	TRBJ2-4	TGTGCCAGCAGCCACAGAGGGGGCGGCAAAAACATTCAGTACTTC	CASSHRGGGKNIQYF
TRBV2	few	NA	TRBJ1-3	TGTGCCAGCAGTTCAGCCTTCTCTGGAAACACCATATATTTT	CASSSAFSGNTIYF
TRBV5-4	few	NA	TRBJ1-1	TGTGCCAGCAGCTTGCTCGCTGTACCGAACACTGAAGCTTTCTTT	CASSLLAVPNTEAFF
TRBV7-2	NA	NA	TRBJ2-1	TGTGCCAGCAGCTTTGGGACACCATACTACAATGAGCAGTTCTTC	CASSFGTPYYNEQFF
TRBV19	few	TRBD1	TRBJ1-4	TGTGCCAGTAGAGGACAGGATGAAAAACTGTTTTTT	CASRGQDEKLFF
TRBV4-1	NA	NA	TRBJ2-4	TGCGCCAGCAGCGACCGGACAGCCAAAAACATTCAGTACTTC	CASSDRTAKNIQYF
TRBV5-1	NA	NA	TRBJ1-4	TGCGCCAGCAGCTGGAATACAGTAAACGAAAAACTGTTTTTT	CASSWNTVNEKLFF
TRBV6-4	NA	NA	TRBJ2-1	TGTGCCAGCAGTGACTCGCTGCGTTTTACCTACAATGAGCAGTTCTTC	CASSDSLRFTYNEQFF
TRBV11-2	NA	NA	TRBJ2-5	TGTGCCAGCAGCTTAAACAACCAAGAGACCCAGTACTTC	CASSLNNQETQYF
TRBV4-2	NA	NA	TRBJ2-5	TGTGCCAGCAGCCAGAAAGGGGAGATCCAGTACTTC	CASSQKGEIQYF
TRBV27	NA	TRBD2	TRBJ2-2	TGTGCCAGCAGTCCCAGTGGACTAGCGGGGGGCTACGGCACCGGGGAGCTGTTTTTT	CASSPSGLAGGYGTGELFF
TRBV2	NA	NA	TRBJ2-5	TGTGCCAGCAGCCCCGGGCCTTGGGGGGAGACCCAGTACTTC	CASSPGPWGETQYF
TRBV24-1	NA	TRBD2	TRBJ2-6	TGTGCCACCAGTGATCCTCGCCTGACTAGCGGGCCCTCTGGGGCCAACGTCCTGACTTTC	CATSDPRLTSGPSGANVLTF
TRBV6-5	NA	NA	TRBJ1-1	TGTGCCAGCAGGCCCCCAGGTGCGGGGGGGGCTTTCTTT	CASRPPGAGGAFF
TRBV28	NA	NA	TRBJ2-5	TGTGCCAGCAGTTTGGGGGGCCAAGAGACCCAGTACTTC	CASSLGGQETQYF
TRBV10-1	NA	NA	TRBJ2-2	TGCGCCAGCAGTGGTCAGGGGAGGACCGGGGAGCTGTTTTTT	CASSGQGRTGELFF
TRBV14	NA	NA	TRBJ1-4	TGTGCCAGCAGCCAAGATCTCCGGGCTAATGAAAAACTGTTTTTT	CASSQDLRANEKLFF
TRBV19	NA	NA	TRBJ2-4	TGTGCCAGTAGTAGTCAGGCGCTAGCCAAAAACATTCAGTACTTC	CASSSQALAKNIQYF
TRBV7-6	NA	NA	TRBJ1-1	TGTGCCAGCAGCTTAGTAGTTGGGCAGCTGAACACTGAAGCTTTCTTT	CASSLVVGQLNTEAFF
TRBV4-3	NA	NA	TRBJ1-4	TGCGCCAGCAGCCGTACTACAGGGAATGTGGATGAAAAACTGTTTTTT	CASSRTTGNVDEKLFF
TRBV15	NA	NA	TRBJ2-5	TGTGCCACCAGCAGAGATCGACTAAGGGAAGAGACCCAGTACTTC	CATSRDRLREETQYF
TRBV27	NA	TRBD1	TRBJ1-2	TGTGCCAGCAGCTGGACAGGGGGAGATGGCTACACCTTC	CASSWTGGDGYTF
TRBV2	NA	NA	TRBJ1-2	TGTGCCAGCAGTGAAGAGACAGCTGGCTACACCTTC	CASSEETAGYTF
TRBV7-3	once	NA	TRBJ2-5	TGTGCCAGCAGCTTATTTTACGGTCGGGTAGAGACCCAGTACTTC	CASSLFYGRVETQYF
TRBV28	NA	NA	TRBJ1-5	TGTGCCAGCGGGGGGGGTGGCAATCAGCCCCAGCATTTT	CASGGGGNQPQHF
TRBV12-5	NA	NA	TRBJ1-5	TGTGCTAGTGGTTTGGTAAAAGATGGGGAACAAGTCAATCAGCCCCAGCATTTT	CASGLVKDGEQVNQPQHF
TRBV7-2	few	NA	TRBJ1-5	TGTGCCAGCAGCTTGAGATCGGGGGTAGAGCAGCCCCAGCATTTT	CASSLRSGVEQPQHF
TRBV5-4	few	NA	TRBJ2-2	TGTGCCAGCAGCTTGGGGGGGTCCGGGGAGCTGTTTTTT	CASSLGGSGELFF
TRBV6-5	NA	TRBD1	TRBJ1-1	TGTGCCAGCAGTTACAGGGGGCAAGGCACTGAAGCTTTCTTT	CASSYRGQGTEAFF
TRBV18	few	TRBD1	TRBJ1-6	TGTGCCAGCTCACCGATGACAGGGGGGAATTCACCCCTCCACTTT	CASSPMTGGNSPLHF
TRBV4-1	NA	NA	TRBJ1-6	TGCGCCAGCAGCCAAGCGGGAACAGGGAATTCACCCCTCCACTTT	CASSQAGTGNSPLHF
TRBV9	NA	NA	TRBJ1-2	TGTGCCAGCAGCGTAGGAGGGAAGTCTGGCTACACCTTC	CASSVGGKSGYTF
TRBV27	NA	NA	TRBJ1-4	TGTGCCAGCAGCCTGCGAGGGAGGGGAGGTGAAAAACTGTTTTTT	CASSLRGRGGEKLFF